Presented here are 16 T cell receptor beta chains from one specimen sequenced in a study of cytomegalovirus exposure and HLA in healthy donors. The PCR contained 60 Vbeta and 13 Jbeta primers. The method was immunoSEQ multiplex PCR; TCRdb's version includes in-frame clones alone and lacks a portion of them. The repertoire holds 120,000 or so clones, with roughly 77% as singletons. Sequencing input: PBMCs. The receptors originated from a man aged 18-30 years in good health and CMV-seronegative.

The rearrangement uses TRBV29-1 and TRBJ1-2; D is unresolved. Per the germline V gene, CDR1 is SQVTM and CDR2 is ANQGSEA. This CDR3 contains 15 residues. The germline V and J ends were trimmed by 7 bases and 0 bases, with 18 bases remaining between them. The CDR3 sequence: CSASRAAGANYGYTF. The CDR3 DNA reads as TGCAGCGCTAGCCGGGCCGCGGGAGCTAACTATGGCTACACCTTC.

The V gene is TRBV5-1, the J gene TRBJ2-5; 7 positions agree with TRBD1. With the DNA end fitting TRBJ2-7 better, the J assignment may be wrong. The CDR3 length is 14 residues. Germline V lookup: CDR1 SGHRS, CDR2 YFSETQ. CDR3 amino acids: CASSLGLQGNEQYF. The CDR3, as DNA: TGCGCCAGCAGCTTGGGGTTACAGGGGAACGAGCAGTACTTC.

This clone was seen a single time. V gene TRBV2 combines with J gene TRBJ2-3; 7 bases are a match to TRBD2. This CDR3 has 15 amino acids. The V segment lost 5 bases and the J segment 4 bases; nucleotides outside the gene matches: 9. Germline CDR1 reads SNHLY; CDR2 reads FYNNEI. This CDR3 reads CASSFGSGIADTQYF. CDR3 DNA: TGTGCCAGCAGTTTCGGGAGCGGGATTGCAGATACGCAGTATTTT.

The chain couples TRBV19 to TRBJ2-5; D is perhaps TRBD1 (6 bases). This CDR3 contains 12 residues. V was cut by 9 bases and J by 9 bases, with 17 bases left in between. Germline V CDR1 and CDR2: LNHDA, SQIVND (reference sequence). CDR3 bases: TGTGCCAGCGAGACGGATGGACAGTCCCAGTACTTC. Translating it yields CASETDGQSQYF.

About this clone itself: Relative to the germline gene, one junction end is altered; a read error may explain this. This chain links TRBV7-9 with TRBJ2-7; D is undetermined. CDR3 length: 12 amino acids. Germline lookup yields CDR1 SEHNR and CDR2 FQNEAQ (reference sequence). CDR3 nucleotides: TGTGCCAGCAGCTTAGTCTCCCACGAGCAGTACTTC. Its translation: CASSLVSHEQYF.

V gene TRBV27 combines with J gene TRBJ1-6; D unresolved. This CDR3 is built from 14 residues. Germline assignment: CDR1 MNHEY and CDR2 SMNVEV (reference sequence). V was clipped by 4 bases and J by 5 bases, with 9 bases between them. CDR3 sequence reads: CASSWGVDNSPLHF. For the CDR3, the DNA is TGTGCCAGCAGTTGGGGAGTCGATAATTCACCCCTCCACTTT.

V is TRBV18 and J is TRBJ1-4, with 9 bases fitting TRBD1. Germline values: CDR1 KGHSH, CDR2 LQKENI. The length of the CDR3 is 15 residues. V shed 5 bases and J 7 bases; nucleotides not matched to a gene: 8. CDR3 DNA sequence: TGTGCCAGCTCATCCCCGGGACAGGGCGGTGAAAAACTGTTTTTT. Amino acid sequence: CASSSPGQGGEKLFF.

The chain couples TRBV9 to TRBJ2-2; 7 bases are shared with TRBD1. The CDR3 is 13 residues long. Germline CDR1 reads SGDLS; CDR2 reads YYNGEE. V was pared by 0 bases and J by 9 bases, with 2 bases of the junction left unmatched. The CDR3 sequence: CASSVEGARELFF. The CDR3 coding sequence is TGTGCCAGCAGCGTAGAGGGGGCGAGGGAGCTGTTTTTT.

The chain employs TRBV7-3 and TRBJ1-1, with TRBD1 matching 9 bases. CDR1 is SGHTA and CDR2 is FQGTGA in the germline V gene. V lost 5 bases and J lost 0; bases outside the gene matches: 4. The CDR3 is 15 residues long. CDR3: CASSPGQGMNTEAFF. CDR3 in DNA: TGTGCCAGCAGCCCGGGACAGGGTATGAACACTGAAGCTTTCTTT.

The V gene is TRBV19, the J gene TRBJ1-1, with D possibly matching TRBD1 (6 bases). CDR1 is LNHDA and CDR2 is SQIVND in the germline V gene (reference sequence). The CDR3 sequence is 13 residues long. The germline V and J ends were trimmed by 6 bases and 4 bases, with 12 bases remaining between them. CDR3 in DNA: TGTGCCAGTAGAGCGGGACATTTCACTGAAGCTTTCTTT. This codes for CASRAGHFTEAFF.

The chain links TRBV10-3 to TRBJ2-3, with 11 bases aligning to TRBD2. V shed 0 bases and J 5 bases; nucleotides not matched to a gene: 4. The CDR3 totals 16 residues. Germline CDR1 and CDR2: ENHRY and SYGVKD. The CDR3 here is CAISESRLAGLDTQYF. The CDR3 bases are TGTGCCATCAGTGAGTCTCGACTAGCGGGGCTAGATACGCAGTATTTT.

The V call is TRBV10-3, the J call TRBJ1-2, with TRBD1 identical over 8 bases. This CDR3 is 13 amino acids long. Trimming at V came to 6 bases and at J to 8 bases, leaving 8 bases not matched to a gene. Germline lookup yields CDR1 ENHRY and CDR2 SYGVKD. The CDR3 sequence: CAISQDRGWGYTF. The CDR3 DNA sequence: TGTGCCATCAGCCAAGACAGGGGTTGGGGCTACACCTTC.

The chain links TRBV6-5 to TRBJ1-2; tentative D call: TRBD1 (5 bases). V was cut by 5 bases and J by 4 bases, with 8 bases left in between. Germline values: CDR1 MNHEY, CDR2 SVGAGI. The CDR3 totals 12 residues. The chain's CDR3 is CASSAGPYGYTF. The CDR3 bases are TGTGCCAGCAGTGCAGGGCCCTATGGCTACACCTTC.

The V call is TRBV6-1, the J call TRBJ2-6; TRBD2 aligns across 7 bases. The ends lost 4 bases at V and 1 base at J; junction bases unmatched: 1. The CDR3 runs 15 residues. The germline V gene encodes CDR1 MNHNS and CDR2 SASEGT. The DNA of the CDR3 is TGTGCCAGCAGTGGGGGGGGGTCTGGGGCCAACGTCCTGACTTTC. This translates into CASSGGGSGANVLTF.

V is TRBV2 and J is TRBJ2-3; TRBD2 matches at 11 bases. This CDR3 has 16 residues. The V gene's germline CDR1 is SNHLY and CDR2 FYNNEI. With V trimmed by 5 bases and J by 2 bases, 6 bases remained unmatched. The CDR3 DNA follows: TGTGCCAGCAGTAGACTAGCGGGGCGAGTCACAGATACGCAGTATTTT. This translates into CASSRLAGRVTDTQYF.

The rearrangement links TRBV13 to TRBJ2-4; 7 bases are shared with TRBD1. The CDR3 spans 14 residues. The V gene's germline CDR1 is PRHDT and CDR2 FYEKMQ (reference sequence). Trimming took 5 bases from V and 6 from J; bases not matched to a gene: 7. The CDR3: CASSPHDRVNIQYF. The CDR3 DNA sequence: TGTGCCAGCAGCCCACACGACAGGGTAAACATTCAGTACTTC. The full variable domain, in which reference TRBV13 and TRBJ2-4 provide the parts outside the CDR3, is AAGVIQSPRHLIKEKRETATLKCYPIPRHDTVYWYQQGPGQDPQFLISFYEKMQSDKGSIPDRFSAQQFSDYHSELNMSSLELGDSALYFCASSPHDRVNIQYFGAGTRLSVL.